The entry that follows covers one T cell receptor beta chain sequence. Its antigen is still unknown. Per-base qualities were not stored, and no clone one base away is much larger. This specimen comes from a study of pediatric ulcerative colitis (dated by TCRdb to the late 2010s). Regarding the complete study: Several ulcerative colitis patients had pancolitis and two had left-sided colitis, with histology consistent with ulcerative colitis in all. From nine newly diagnosed, treatment-naive pediatric ulcerative colitis patients and four non-IBD control children, paired blood and rectal samples were collected. The Pediatric Ulcerative Colitis Activity Index classified a couple of patients as having mild disease, several as having moderate disease and three as having acute severe colitis. What the research found in general, with its limitations: Only a handful of individuals were included in the healthy control group, which was small. A couple of rectal CDR3 clonotypes turned up in every ulcerative colitis patient but in none of the controls. Because repertoires came from total lymphocyte DNA, patterns in rare subsets such as regulatory T cells may not be reflected. A couple of patients' blood samples yielded substantially fewer templates for technical reasons and were excluded from blood-rectal overlap analysis. Rectal repertoire features separated controls, mild-moderate and acute severe colitis patients; acute severe colitis showed reduced rectal diversity due to clonal expansions. Autologous blood-rectal clonal overlap was significantly higher in ulcerative colitis patients than in controls, suggesting increased T cell trafficking to inflamed tissue.

Using the immunoSEQ TRB Survey service, rearranged CDR3 beta regions were amplified from genomic DNA with multiplex V and J primers. Survey-level sequencing depth of up to 500,000 reads per sample was used to keep depth equal across samples. Libraries were purified and pooled, and sequencing was performed on Illumina technology. The original methods were these. immunoSEQ online tools were used for productive clonality, sample overlap, pairwise scatters, CDR3 beta length, V/D/J gene usage and productiveness. Alongside Shannon and Simpson indices, calculated diversity was computed as the number of unique rearrangements divided by total templates, multiplied by 100. Principal component analysis used the R prcomp function and ggbiplot package on Z-score normalized data. Blood-rectal clonal overlap within each subject was quantified with Morisita's index. In its TCRdb copy, this immuneACCESS table keeps in-frame sequences only and misses some clones. Where compared with another copy, unresolved V genes explain less than half of these, and the others have no known cause. V, J and clone size are taken as reported in that table, and D and trimming were inferred from the DNA itself. The sample has about 64,000 clones on record, 70% to 90% of them singletons. Clones ranked in the top ten supply around 3.5% of the sample.

Per the germline V gene (reference sequence), GTSNPN is the CDR1 and SVGIG is the CDR2. The germline V and J ends show losses of 2 bases and 2 bases respectively, and no gene match explains 8 bases of the junction. Inclusive of the bounding cysteine and phenylalanine, the CDR3 is 15 residues long. The retained sequence is limited to the CDR3, 45 bases, with the frame set at the first base. Ulcerative colitis patients had received no immunosuppressive medication before the diagnostic colonoscopy. Blood was sampled at the time of the colonoscopy. The Wizard kit (Promega) was used to extract genomic DNA from blood and intestinal samples.

This TCR derives from a boy under 18 with severe ulcerative colitis. Source material: blood. The chain employs TRBV30 and TRBJ2-7; 8 bases in the middle match TRBD2. The CDR3 protein sequence reads: CAWSREGGETYEQYF. The nucleotides read TGTGCCTGGAGTCGGGAGGGAGGCGAAACCTACGAGCAGTACTTC.